This T cell receptor beta chain was sequenced for a study of early T cells in non-severe SARS-CoV-2 infection (dated by TCRdb to about 2021). About the full investigation: Because TCR sequencing was done on bulk RNA from unsorted whole blood, the alpha and beta chains could not be paired.

Study-wide conclusions, independent of this receptor: Matching against VDJdb was skewed toward anti-spike CD8 responses, likely underestimated virus-specific expansions, and missed private and CD4 specificities.

The CDR3 numbers 12 residues from cysteine through phenylalanine. Just the 36-base CDR3 DNA is kept, in frame starting at base 1. CDR1 and CDR2 are drawn from the germline V gene (reference sequence): MNHNY, SVGAGI. The sample holds many counts of this clonotype. This clone's antigen is unknown. One junction end disagrees with the germline gene, perhaps due to a read error. The library was made by 5' RACE. The sequencer was a NextSeq 500. In the TCR library protocol, unique molecular identifiers were attached to individual cDNA molecules to correct for PCR bias and sequencing error. Sequencing covered both TCR alpha and beta chains, and within each sample the abundances of alpha and beta sequences were tightly co-correlated. The study's processing was this. V gene, J gene and CDR3 annotation of TCR sequences was performed with Decombinator V4. Expanded TCRs were defined as changing significantly between any two time points under a Poisson model with p below 0.0001. TCR abundances were normalised to the total number of TCRs sequenced in each sample and reported as counts per million. TRAV1-2 paired with TRAJ12, TRAJ20 or TRAJ33 defined MAIT TCRs, while TRAV10 paired with TRAJ18 defined iNKT TCRs. VDJdb, accessed 1 November 2021, was searched for CMV, EBV and SARS-CoV-2 annotated TCRs, excluding TCRs annotated for multiple antigens. TCRdb cleaned the public reads at Q25 with fastp, built clones with MiXCR and kept in-frame beta chains. Each CDR3 protein appears once, grouped with its most common genes and DNA. TCRdb, not the original authors, processed these V and J calls. The sample has some 25,000 distinct CDR3 sequences on record, 4.5% to 7% of them singletons. The biggest ten clones account for roughly 2.5% of the sample.

This was a case-control study nested in a cohort of healthcare workers in London, UK, who had nasopharyngeal swab PCR tests and blood samples taken every week. Between 23 and 31 March 2020, the week of the UK lockdown, healthcare workers were enrolled and then followed up weekly for as long as 16 weeks. This chain joins TRBV6-6 to TRBJ2-3; 7 nucleotides in the junction match TRBD2. The sample comprised whole blood. The receptor comes from an adult who was a healthcare worker with PCR-confirmed SARS-CoV-2 infection or an uninfected control (not recorded which). CDR3 reads: CASSSGSGFIFF. The nucleotides read TGTGCCAGCAGTTCTGGTAGCGGGTTTATTTTTTTT.